One T cell receptor beta chain is described in this entry. The antigen remains undetermined. This sample is part of a study of PD-1 blockade in classical Hodgkin lymphoma. Assay: immunoSEQ multiplex PCR; the TCRdb copy retains only in-frame clones and omits some. The data show about 50,000 clones, with around four fifths seen just once and approximately 12% held by the top ten. Specified time point: cycle 4 day 1 (C4D1), after 5 to 7 weeks of nivolumab. In every patient, relapse followed autologous stem cell transplantation, while exposure to brentuximab vedotin differed. Study-level points and caveats: Diminished baseline TCR diversity has been reported in newly diagnosed patients relative to healthy donors. What caused the repertoire differences, perhaps disease activity or prior therapy, remains undefined.

V was trimmed by 5 bases and J by 0 bases, leaving 7 bases between them. The CDR3 is made up of 13 amino acids. CDR1 and CDR2 from the germline V gene are KGHSH and LQKENI. Sequencing was performed on peripheral blood mononuclear cells (PBMCs), taken before the fourth cycle of nivolumab. The rearrangement links TRBV18 to TRBJ1-1; D is uncertain. This clonotype was obtained from a human donor with classical Hodgkin lymphoma. The CDR3 DNA reads TGTGCCAGCTCAACCGACTTGAACACTGAAGCTTTCTTT. Protein sequence: CASSTDLNTEAFF.